These 29 T cell receptor beta chains came from one sample sequenced in a study of shared clonotypes between healthy human individuals. Profiled with immunoSEQ multiplex PCR; TCRdb holds only in-frame clones, not every one. The sample records around 500,000 clones, about 85% being singletons. The specimen was PBMCs. The receptors originated from a woman in her thirties or forties in good health. Some clones in this sample may be carry-over from other donors' samples.

V usage is TRBV28 and J usage is TRBJ2-5; D is unresolved. CDR1 is MDHEN, CDR2 SYDVKM, per germline. The CDR3 is 12 residues long. Trimming took 7 bases from V and 2 from J, leaving 8 bases between them. The CDR3 reads CASTDFQETQYF. In nucleotides, the CDR3 is TGTGCCAGCACTGACTTTCAAGAGACCCAGTACTTC.

About this clone: The germline gene is not matched at one end of the junction; a read error may be the cause. The CDR3 DNA reads as TGTGCCAGCAACTTAAGGGAGGGAACCAATGAGCAGTTCTTC. It codes for CASNLREGTNEQFF. The chain has TRBV11-2 and TRBJ2-1, with TRBD2 identical over 7 bases. Per germline, CDR1 SGHAT and CDR2 FQNNGV. There are 14 residues in the CDR3.

This clone was seen just once. Other nucleotide sequences in the sample specify the same CDR3. This chain joins TRBV28 and TRBJ2-3, with 9 nucleotides matching TRBD2. Trimming cost V 5 bases and J 0 bases; bases outside gene matches: 0. Germline V CDR1 and CDR2: MDHEN, SYDVKM. The CDR3 consists of 14 residues. The chain's CDR3 is CASSLAGSTDTQYF. The DNA of the CDR3 is TGTGCCAGCAGTCTAGCGGGAAGCACAGATACGCAGTATTTT.

This clone was counted only a few times. The chain recombines TRBV28 with TRBJ2-7, with 9 nucleotides matching TRBD1. The CDR3 extends over 13 amino acids. The germline V gene has CDR1 MDHEN and CDR2 SYDVKM. V dropped 6 bases and J dropped 1; count of bases not matched to a gene: 1. DNA of the CDR3: TGTGCCAGCAGGGGACAGGGTTCCTACGAGCAGTACTTC. Residues: CASRGQGSYEQYF.

Details on this clone: A read error is likely here: a far larger clone is one base away. This chain links TRBV30 with TRBJ1-3; D is ambiguous. V was trimmed by 3 bases and J by 2 bases, leaving 14 bases between them. Germline-derived CDR1 and CDR2 are GTSNPN and SVGIG (reference sequence). This CDR3 is 15 amino acids long. DNA of the CDR3: TGTGCCTGGAGCCGAATGGGGTTAGCTGGAAACACCATATATTTT. The encoded protein is CAWSRMGLAGNTIYF.

CDR3 sequence (DNA): TGTGCCAGCAGCTTATCTGTAGGGTATATCTACGAGCAGTACTTC. Residues: CASSLSVGYIYEQYF. This chain links TRBV11-2 with TRBJ2-7; D is ambiguous. With 2 bases removed from V and 3 bases from J, the gap between germline ends came to 14 bases. Germline V gene sequence: CDR1 SGHAT, CDR2 FQNNGV. This CDR3 contains 15 residues.

A remark on this clone: This probably arose from a read error, given a far larger clone one base away. The chain recombines TRBV5-1 with TRBJ2-6; the D gene could be TRBD1 or TRBD2 (6 bases each). The germline gives CDR1 SGHRS, CDR2 YFSETQ. This CDR3 is built from 16 residues. V was trimmed by 4 bases and J by 3 bases, leaving 14 bases between them. This CDR3 is CASSPRGDFGANVLTF. The CDR3 nucleotides are TGCGCCAGCAGCCCAAGGGGGGACTTTGGGGCCAACGTCCTGACTTTC.

On this clone itself: Since a much larger clone is just one base distant, this may be a read error. This chain connects TRBV28 to TRBJ2-1; 14 bases line up with TRBD2. The CDR3 length is 14 residues. With V trimmed by 7 bases and J by 12 bases, 8 bases remained unmatched. Germline CDR1 and CDR2: MDHEN and SYDVKM. The CDR3 sequence: CASTTSGRALWQFF. The CDR3 DNA reads as TGTGCCAGCACGACTAGCGGGAGGGCCCTCTGGCAGTTCTTC.

This clone occurred once. V and J are TRBV4-1 and TRBJ2-7, with 8 bases lining up with TRBD1. Germline CDR1 MGHRA, CDR2 YSYEKL. V gave up 1 base and J gave up 2 bases; unmatched junction bases: 10. CDR3 length: 17 amino acids. CDR3 amino acids: CASSQAPGTGKAYEQYF. As DNA, the CDR3 is TGCGCCAGCAGCCAAGCCCCCGGGACAGGCAAAGCCTACGAGCAGTACTTC.

The rearrangement joins TRBV6-6 to TRBJ1-1; tentatively, D is TRBD1 (5 bases). Per the germline V gene, CDR1 is MNHNY and CDR2 is SVGAGI (reference sequence). Deletions cut 2 bases from V and 6 bases from J, with 10 bases between. CDR3 length: 13 amino acids. DNA for the CDR3: TGTGCCAGCAGTTACGAGGGGAAGCCTGAAGCTTTCTTT. Translation: CASSYEGKPEAFF.

The chain couples TRBV28 to TRBJ2-5; 8 nucleotides match TRBD1. Matching the DNA end better, TRBJ2-7 makes the J call doubtful. The V gene's germline CDR1 is MDHEN and CDR2 SYDVKM. The CDR3 sequence is 17 residues long. The CDR3, as DNA: TGTGCCAGCAGTTTCTCCCTGACAGGGGAGTACTCCTACGAGCAGTACTTC. Translated: CASSFSLTGEYSYEQYF.

This clone has ten or more counts. The chain links TRBV19 to TRBJ2-7; 12 nucleotides agree with TRBD2. CDR3 length: 16 residues. Germline CDR1 LNHDA, CDR2 SQIVND (reference sequence). J gave up 5 bases and V 1 base, and 6 bases lay outside the gene matches. As DNA, the CDR3 is TGTGCCAGTAGTATAGCCCTAGCGGGAGGGAACCACGAGCAGTACTTC. Translating it yields CASSIALAGGNHEQYF.

The chain employs TRBV7-2 and TRBJ2-1; D remains ambiguous. This CDR3 region has 14 residues. Trimming took off 1 base at V and 4 bases at J, with 8 bases between the two ends. CDR1 and CDR2 (germline): SGHTA, FQGNSA. The CDR3, as DNA: TGTGCCAGCAGCTTAGTTCCTGAATACAATGAGCAGTTCTTC. It translates to CASSLVPEYNEQFF.

The chain uses TRBV29-1 and TRBJ2-1, with 10 bases aligning to TRBD2. In germline, CDR1 is SQVTM, CDR2 ANQGSEA. The CDR3 covers 16 residues. The junction had 11 bases not matched to a gene; V was cut back by 0 bases and J by 9 bases. This chain's CDR3 is CSVEDHEAGGPGEQFF. In DNA, the CDR3 is TGCAGCGTTGAAGATCATGAAGCGGGAGGGCCGGGTGAGCAGTTCTTC.

This chain uses TRBV27 with TRBJ2-5; D gene ambiguous. V lost 5 bases and J lost 2, with 9 bases in between. Germline loops: CDR1 MNHEY, CDR2 SMNVEV (reference sequence). The length of the CDR3 is 13 residues. The chain's CDR3 is CASSTYPQETQYF. The CDR3, as DNA: TGTGCCAGCAGTACATACCCTCAAGAGACCCAGTACTTC.

J is TRBJ1-5 and V is TRBV7-8; TRBD1 might be the D (6 bases). V lost 1 base and J 0 bases, leaving 13 bases between the germline ends. Per germline, CDR1 SGHVS and CDR2 FQNEAQ. This CDR3 comprises 17 residues. The CDR3 sequence is CASSLGGQGHSNQPQHF. The CDR3, as DNA: TGTGCCAGCAGCTTAGGGGGGCAGGGGCATAGCAATCAGCCCCAGCATTTT.

The CDR3 DNA follows: TGTGCCAGCAGCTTGGCTACAGAAAACTATGGCTACACCTTC. This translates into CASSLATENYGYTF. The gene calls are TRBV5-5 and TRBJ1-2, with D unclear. The V end was cut by 0 bases, the J end by 2 bases, with 8 bases between. CDR1 is SGHKS, CDR2 YYEKEE, per germline (reference sequence). The CDR3 sequence is 14 residues long. Using reference TRBV5-5 and TRBJ1-2 for the parts outside the CDR3, the full variable domain is DAGVTQSPTHLIKTRGQQVTLRCSPISGHKSVSWYQQVLGQGPQFIFQYYEKEERGRGNFPDRFSARQFPNYSSELNVNALLLGDSALYLCASSLATENYGYTFGSGTRLTVV.

DNA of the CDR3: TGTGCCAGCAGCTCGAGGGTAGCGACCGAAGAGACCCAGTACTTC. Amino acids: CASSSRVATEETQYF. This sequence joins TRBV11-1 and TRBJ2-5; a weak D match, TRBD2 (5 bases). The CDR3 is 15 amino acids. The V gene lost 4 bases and the J gene lost 3 bases, with 15 bases spanning the gap. Germline V gene sequence: CDR1 SGHAT, CDR2 FQDESV (reference sequence).

This clone was observed once. A far larger clone lies a single base away; this is likely a read error. Other DNA sequences in the same sample also yield this CDR3. The gene calls are TRBV5-1 and TRBJ2-3; perhaps TRBD1 as D (6 bases). The CDR3 is 14 amino acids. In germline, CDR1 is SGHRS, CDR2 YFSETQ. V lost 2 bases and J lost 6, with 13 bases in between. This chain's CDR3 is CASSFNLQGDTQYF. CDR3 in DNA: TGCGCCAGCAGCTTCAATCTACAGGGTGATACGCAGTATTTT.

Notes on this clone: A far larger clone is off by one base, so a read error is likely. The V gene is TRBV28, the J gene TRBJ2-2; no clear D. Germline V gene lookup returns CDR1 MDHEN and CDR2 SYDVKM. There are 15 residues in the CDR3. In DNA, the CDR3 is TGTGCCAGCAGTCTTCGGAAAGGGTCCACCAGGGAGCTGTTTTTT. Translation: CASSLRKGSTRELFF.

The chain couples TRBV6-1 to TRBJ2-3; unclear D gene. This CDR3 comprises 12 residues. Germline CDR1 MNHNS, CDR2 SASEGT. V shed 2 bases and J shed 7 bases, with 7 bases lying between them. The CDR3 sequence is CASSETVHTQYF. For the CDR3, the DNA is TGTGCCAGCAGTGAAACGGTGCATACGCAGTATTTT.

This chain links TRBV11-2 with TRBJ1-2; D gene uncertain. CDR1 and CDR2 from the germline V gene are SGHAT and FQNNGV. V lost 2 bases and J 3 bases, leaving 7 bases between the germline ends. CDR3 length equals 13 residues. This CDR3 is CASSLSQDYGYTF. CDR3 DNA: TGTGCCAGCAGCTTATCTCAGGACTATGGCTACACCTTC.

The genes are TRBV7-8 and TRBJ1-1; D gene uncertain. The germline V gene encodes CDR1 SGHVS and CDR2 FQNEAQ. The CDR3 runs 14 residues. The ends were cut back, 1 base at V and 1 base at J, with 7 bases in the middle. The CDR3 region is CASSLVSGNTEAFF. The CDR3 DNA sequence: TGTGCCAGCAGCTTAGTGTCGGGGAACACTGAAGCTTTCTTT. The full variable domain, rest sourced from reference TRBV7-8 and TRBJ1-1, is GAGVSQSPRYKVAKRGQDVALRCDPISGHVSLFWYQQALGQGPEFLTYFQNEAQLDKSGLPSDRFFAERPEGSVSTLKIQRTQQEDSAVYLCASSLVSGNTEAFFGQGTRLTVV.

The CDR3 nucleotides are TGTGCCAGCAGTTTACAGGCAAATTGGAACTACGAGCAGTACTTC. This translates into CASSLQANWNYEQYF. The chain links TRBV27 to TRBJ2-7, with no clear D. The CDR3 has 15 amino acids. Germline CDR1 and CDR2: MNHEY and SMNVEV (reference sequence). The V end was cut by 2 bases, the J end by 3 bases, with 14 bases between.

As concerns this clone: A far bigger clonotype differs at one base, so this is likely a read error. The sample has other DNA sequences that encode this CDR3 too. J is TRBJ2-1 and V is TRBV5-1, with a possible D match to TRBD2 (5 bases). The length of the CDR3 is 15 residues. CDR1 SGHRS and CDR2 YFSETQ come from the germline V gene. Trimming took 5 bases from V and 7 from J, leaving 19 bases between them. The chain's CDR3 is CASRSHDREQNEQFF. In nucleotides, the CDR3 is TGCGCCAGCAGATCGCACGACCGGGAACAGAATGAGCAGTTCTTC.

This chain joins TRBV2 and TRBJ2-7; 7 positions match TRBD2. The germline CDR1 and CDR2 sequences are SNHLY and FYNNEI. This CDR3 contains 14 residues. V dropped 4 bases and J dropped 0; count of bases not matched to a gene: 3. In nucleotides, the CDR3 is TGTGCCAGCAGTGCGGGACTAAGCTCCTACGAGCAGTACTTC. Translating it yields CASSAGLSSYEQYF. The whole variable domain, filled in from reference TRBV2 and TRBJ2-7, reads EPEVTQTPSHQVTQMGQEVILRCVPISNHLYFYWYRQILGQKVEFLVSFYNNEISEKSEIFDDQFSVERPDGSNFTLKIRSTKLEDSAMYFCASSAGLSSYEQYFGPGTRLTVT.

The J gene is TRBJ1-1, the V gene TRBV11-2; D perhaps matches TRBD1 (6 bases). V lost 0 bases and J lost 4, with 6 bases in between. CDR3 length: 13 amino acids. Germline V lookup: CDR1 SGHAT, CDR2 FQNNGV. Here the CDR3 reads CASSLETGTEAFF. The CDR3, as DNA: TGTGCCAGCAGCTTAGAGACAGGCACTGAAGCTTTCTTT.

This clone was seen many times. V is TRBV9 and J is TRBJ1-1, with D possibly being TRBD1 (6 bases). Trimming removed 0 bases at V and 7 bases at J, with 13 bases between. CDR3 length: 14 residues. Germline V lookup: CDR1 SGDLS, CDR2 YYNGEE. As DNA, the CDR3 is TGTGCCAGCAGCGTAGACGGGGGGCAGGATGAAGCTTTCTTT. This gives the protein CASSVDGGQDEAFF.

In the case of this clone: Given a far larger clone just one base away, this is likely a sequencing read error. The sample carries other DNA sequences with the same CDR3. The CDR3 spells CATRSGRVATEAFF. The DNA of the CDR3 is TGTGCCACACGAAGTGGGAGAGTGGCCACTGAAGCTTTCTTT. The V gene is TRBV15, the J gene TRBJ1-1; D gene uncertain. The CDR3 extends over 14 amino acids. Per germline, CDR1 LNHNV and CDR2 YYDKDF (reference sequence). Between the trimmed V and J ends, which lost 9 bases and 4 bases, there was a span of 18 bases.